A selection of T cell receptor beta chains follows, all from one sample in a study of cytomegalovirus exposure and HLA in healthy donors. This table comes from immunoSEQ multiplex PCR, and its TCRdb copy is limited to in-frame clones, with some not included. The repertoire has 100,000 to 150,000 clones, roughly four fifths of them found once; the top ten carry 5.5% to 8.5%. The sequenced material came from PBMCs. The receptors were gathered from a male donor in good health and CMV-seronegative. Both conserved end residues are part of each CDR3. Each record gives: CDR3 protein, CDR3 DNA, clone size, J gene, D gene, V gene. D genes are given only for firm matches. Part of the rows lack a size; the others show once, few, many or a class for expanded clones.

CDR3aa: CASSLEHRYGYTF
CDR3nt: TGTGCCAGCAGCTTGGAGCACCGCTATGGCTACACCTTC
abundance: .
j_gene: TRBJ1-2
d_gene: .
v_gene: TRBV5-6

CDR3aa: CASSLDSQQETQYF
CDR3nt: TGTGCCAGCAGTTTGGACAGCCAACAAGAGACCCAGTACTTC
abundance: few
j_gene: TRBJ2-5
d_gene: .
v_gene: TRBV6-6

CDR3aa: CASSTGGAGANVLTF
CDR3nt: TGTGCCAGCAGTACAGGGGGCGCCGGGGCCAACGTCCTGACTTTC
abundance: few
j_gene: TRBJ2-6
d_gene: TRBD1
v_gene: TRBV28

CDR3aa: CASRGTGVDGYTF
CDR3nt: TGTGCCAGCAGGGGGACAGGGGTGGATGGCTACACCTTC
abundance: few
j_gene: TRBJ1-2
d_gene: TRBD1
v_gene: TRBV2

CDR3aa: CASSLTGGDTGELFF
CDR3nt: TGTGCCAGCAGTCTGACAGGGGGGGACACCGGGGAGCTGTTTTTT
abundance: .
j_gene: TRBJ2-2
d_gene: TRBD1
v_gene: TRBV6-5

CDR3aa: CASSYSIGRGNSPLHF
CDR3nt: TGTGCCAGCAGTTACTCGATAGGGCGGGGAAATTCACCCCTCCACTTT
abundance: few
j_gene: TRBJ1-6
d_gene: .
v_gene: TRBV6-5

CDR3aa: CASSNQEITEAFF
CDR3nt: TGTGCCAGCAGTAATCAGGAAATCACTGAAGCTTTCTTT
abundance: .
j_gene: TRBJ1-1
d_gene: .
v_gene: TRBV6-5

CDR3aa: CASSQEFSGQETQYF
CDR3nt: TGCGCCAGCAGCCAAGAATTTAGCGGCCAAGAGACCCAGTACTTC
abundance: .
j_gene: TRBJ2-5
d_gene: .
v_gene: TRBV4-1

CDR3aa: CASSASGTRSHEQFF
CDR3nt: TGTGCCAGCAGCGCCTCCGGGACTAGAAGCCATGAGCAGTTCTTC
abundance: few
j_gene: TRBJ2-1
d_gene: TRBD2
v_gene: TRBV9

CDR3aa: CASSPGTGRANVLTF
CDR3nt: TGTGCCAGCTCACCCGGGACAGGGCGGGCCAACGTCCTGACTTTC
abundance: once
j_gene: TRBJ2-6
d_gene: TRBD1
v_gene: TRBV18

CDR3aa: CASNLRDRGRPNANYGYTF
CDR3nt: TGTGCCAGCAATTTACGGGACAGGGGACGCCCTAATGCTAACTATGGCTACACCTTC
abundance: .
j_gene: TRBJ1-2
d_gene: TRBD1
v_gene: TRBV2

CDR3aa: CASSFRAGSTQYF
CDR3nt: TGTGCCAGCAGCTTTCGAGCGGGGTCTACCCAGTACTTC
abundance: .
j_gene: TRBJ2-5
d_gene: TRBD2
v_gene: TRBV7-6

CDR3aa: CASSRGLAPGELFF
CDR3nt: TGTGCCAGCAGCCGGGGACTAGCGCCCGGGGAGCTGTTTTTT
abundance: .
j_gene: TRBJ2-2
d_gene: TRBD2
v_gene: TRBV7-6

CDR3aa: CASSPDRGQETQYF
CDR3nt: TGCGCCAGCAGCCCCGACAGGGGCCAAGAGACCCAGTACTTC
abundance: .
j_gene: TRBJ2-5
d_gene: TRBD1
v_gene: TRBV5-1